Each of the 26 T cell receptor beta chains below was sequenced from the same sample in a study of PD-L1 blockade in urothelial cancer. TCRdb keeps only in-frame clones here, not all; method: immunoSEQ multiplex PCR. There are 100,000 to 150,000 clones in the sample; more than 75% occur only once, and around 2.4% lies in the top ten. Time point in this sample: peripheral blood 6 weeks after treatment start. The source was PBMCs, collected around atezolizumab (anti-PD-L1) treatment. These receptors all come from a man between 50 and 59 years old with urothelial cancer.

The V and J genes are TRBV19 and TRBJ1-2; D unclear. The CDR3 loop spans 15 amino acids. The germline V gene has CDR1 LNHDA and CDR2 SQIVND (reference sequence). With 2 bases removed from V and 0 bases from J, the gap between germline ends came to 10 bases. The CDR3 here is CASSIPTTANYGYTF. The CDR3 DNA is TGTGCCAGTAGTATACCGACAACAGCTAACTATGGCTACACCTTC. Together with reference TRBV19 and TRBJ1-2, the CDR3 gives the full variable domain: DGGITQSPKYLFRKEGQNVTLSCEQNLNHDAMYWYRQDPGQGLRLIYYSQIVNDFQKGDIAEGYSVSREKKESFPLTVTSAQKNPTAFYLCASSIPTTANYGYTFGSGTRLTVV.

V and J are TRBV2 and TRBJ2-1; D not resolved. CDR1 and CDR2 from the germline V gene are SNHLY and FYNNEI. Trimming pared 6 bases from V and 10 bases from J, leaving 19 bases between. The CDR3 is made up of 14 amino acids. The CDR3 protein is CASSAELRLLEQFF. In nucleotides, the CDR3 is TGTGCCAGCAGCGCGGAGCTTCGGCTCCTGGAGCAGTTCTTC.

This sequence joins TRBV2 and TRBJ1-1; the match to TRBD1 covers 9 bases. V shed 6 bases and J 11 bases; nucleotides not matched to a gene: 7. This CDR3 has 12 residues. The germline V gene encodes CDR1 SNHLY and CDR2 FYNNEI. This CDR3 reads CASSKWDRDAFF. The CDR3 nucleotides read TGTGCCAGCAGCAAATGGGACAGGGACGCTTTCTTT. The full variable domain, rest sourced from reference TRBV2 and TRBJ1-1, is EPEVTQTPSHQVTQMGQEVILRCVPISNHLYFYWYRQILGQKVEFLVSFYNNEISEKSEIFDDQFSVERPDGSNFTLKIRSTKLEDSAMYFCASSKWDRDAFFGQGTRLTVV.

The V call is TRBV15, the J call TRBJ1-4; 7 bases are a match to TRBD1. V gave up 0 bases and J gave up 7 bases; unmatched junction bases: 2. The CDR3 contains 14 residues. Germline V gene sequence: CDR1 LNHNV, CDR2 YYDKDF (reference sequence). The CDR3 loop reads CATSRDKGAEKLFF. CDR3 DNA: TGTGCCACCAGCAGAGATAAGGGGGCTGAAAAACTGTTTTTT.

CDR3 coding DNA: TGTGCCAGCTCACCGGGGGGGTGGTCTGGCAATCAGCCCCAGCATTTT. The encoded protein is CASSPGGWSGNQPQHF. V and J are TRBV18 and TRBJ1-5; a weak D match, TRBD1 (5 bases). CDR3 length equals 16 residues. The germline gives CDR1 KGHSH, CDR2 LQKENI. The V and J ends lost 3 bases and 2 bases respectively, with 14 bases between them.

This chain joins TRBV18 and TRBJ1-1; weak D call: TRBD1 (6 bases). Germline CDR1 reads KGHSH; CDR2 reads LQKENI. Trimming removed 6 bases from V and 1 base from J, with 24 bases in between. The CDR3 spans 18 residues. The CDR3 loop is CASSSKTGTLFGNTEAFF. In nucleotides, the CDR3 is TGTGCCAGCTCGTCCAAGACAGGAACACTATTCGGGAACACTGAAGCTTTCTTT.

V gene TRBV7-9 combines with J gene TRBJ1-1, with 8 bases lining up with TRBD1. Germline CDR1 SEHNR, CDR2 FQNEAQ (reference sequence). This CDR3 is built from 13 residues. Unmatched junction bases numbered 4, after V lost 6 bases and J lost 4 bases. The DNA for the CDR3 is TGTGCCAGCAGTCGGACAGGGATCACTGAAGCTTTCTTT. It is translated as CASSRTGITEAFF.

CDR3 sequence (DNA): TGTGCCAGCAGTTCGACTAGCGAGCAGTTCTTC. Translating it yields CASSSTSEQFF. The chain links TRBV28 to TRBJ2-1, with 7 bases fitting TRBD2. The CDR3 runs 11 residues. Germline V gene data show CDR1 as MDHEN and CDR2 as SYDVKM. J lost 10 bases, V lost 4 bases, and 1 base had no gene match.

The chain carries TRBV9 and TRBJ2-1, with D possibly matching TRBD2 (6 bases). The V gene's germline CDR1 is SGDLS and CDR2 YYNGEE. The CDR3 runs 15 residues. Trimming pared 4 bases from V and 6 bases from J, leaving 17 bases between. Here the CDR3 DNA reads TGTGCCAGCAGCCTGGAGGGTGATTGGGTCAATGAGCAGTTCTTC. Its translation: CASSLEGDWVNEQFF.

The sample holds a few counts of this clone. This sequence joins TRBV7-2 and TRBJ2-4; possible D gene TRBD2, 6 bases. CDR3 length: 15 amino acids. V lost 7 bases to trimming and J lost 1 base, with 14 bases between them. Germline V CDR1 and CDR2: SGHTA, FQGNSA. DNA of the CDR3: TGTGCCAGCACCGCTGCACGGGGGGCCAAAAACATTCAGTACTTC. Its translation: CASTAARGAKNIQYF.

The genes are TRBV9 and TRBJ2-2, with D tentatively TRBD2 (6 bases). The V end lost 3 bases, the J end lost 6 bases, and 18 bases lay between the germline ends. CDR3 length equals 16 residues. Germline loops: CDR1 SGDLS, CDR2 YYNGEE. The CDR3 loop reads CASSAGGGVLSGELFF. In nucleotides, the CDR3 is TGTGCCAGCAGCGCCGGGGGAGGTGTTTTATCCGGGGAGCTGTTTTTT.

This chain uses TRBV12-2 with TRBJ2-7; no check of the table's D call, TRBD2, against the DNA was made. TRBV12-2 is a pseudogene locus. The CDR3 spans 14 residues. In DNA, the CDR3 is TGTGCATGTAGTGGGGAGTCTAGGACCTACGAGCAGTACTTC. Translation gives CACSGESRTYEQYF.

This clone has a single count. The J gene is TRBJ1-1, the V gene TRBV5-1; D remains ambiguous. Germline lookup yields CDR1 SGHRS and CDR2 YFSETQ. This CDR3 is 16 amino acids long. The ends were cut back, 0 bases at V and 1 base at J, with 13 bases in the middle. CDR3 nucleotides: TGCGCCAGCAGCTTGGCCTACCTGAGACAGAACACTGAAGCTTTCTTT. This translates into CASSLAYLRQNTEAFF.

This chain uses TRBV7-9 with TRBJ1-2; 7 nucleotides line up with TRBD1. CDR1 is SEHNR, CDR2 FQNEAQ, per germline (reference sequence). J was trimmed by 8 bases and V by 3 bases; bases with no gene match: 9. The CDR3 spans 14 residues. This CDR3 reads CASSLRDSLLGYTF. In DNA, the CDR3 is TGTGCCAGCAGCTTGAGGGACAGCCTTTTAGGCTACACCTTC.

This chain joins TRBV11-3 and TRBJ2-7; 8 positions match TRBD2. Germline CDR1 is SGHNT and CDR2 is YENEEA. V dropped 7 bases and J dropped 4; count of bases not matched to a gene: 9. CDR3 size: 14 residues. CDR3 region: CASIGLASGYEQYF. As DNA, the CDR3 is TGTGCCAGCATCGGTCTGGCTAGCGGGTACGAGCAGTACTTC.

This chain links TRBV5-6 with TRBJ2-2; 7 bases agree with TRBD1. This CDR3 has 16 amino acids. J lost 8 bases, V lost 2 bases, and 12 bases had no gene match. CDR1 and CDR2 (germline): SGHDT, YYEEEE. The CDR3 protein is CASSFVRDSISGELFF. CDR3 coding DNA: TGTGCCAGCAGCTTTGTCCGGGACAGTATATCAGGGGAGCTGTTTTTT.

This clone was observed a handful of times. The rearrangement links TRBV14 to TRBJ2-7; 7 bases align to TRBD1. The J segment lost 0 bases and the V segment lost 8 bases, leaving 1 base of the junction unmatched. CDR3 length: 12 residues. Germline CDR1 SGHDN, CDR2 FVKESK. CDR3 sequence: CASGQASYEQYF. For the CDR3, the DNA is TGTGCCAGCGGACAGGCCTCCTACGAGCAGTACTTC.

This clone was counted a few times. The chain joins TRBV5-5 to TRBJ2-1; TRBD2 is a possible D gene (6 bases). The V end was cut by 4 bases, the J end by 9 bases, with 20 bases between. The CDR3 is 15 residues long. CDR1 and CDR2 (germline): SGHKS, YYEKEE (reference sequence). In DNA, the CDR3 is TGTGCCAGCAGCAGAAAGGACTATCTCGAACTTGAGCAGTTCTTC. Protein: CASSRKDYLELEQFF. Complete variable domain (other parts from reference TRBV5-5 and TRBJ2-1): DAGVTQSPTHLIKTRGQQVTLRCSPISGHKSVSWYQQVLGQGPQFIFQYYEKEERGRGNFPDRFSARQFPNYSSELNVNALLLGDSALYLCASSRKDYLELEQFFGPGTRLTVL.

This chain connects TRBV28 to TRBJ2-6, with a tentative D call TRBD1 (6 bases). This CDR3 has 15 residues. The V and J ends lost 6 bases and 2 bases respectively, with 11 bases between them. The germline CDR1 and CDR2 sequences are MDHEN and SYDVKM. CDR3 bases: TGTGCCAGCAGCCTACAGGGTACTGGGGCCAACGTCCTGACTTTC. As protein: CASSLQGTGANVLTF. The entire variable domain, with the rest obtained from reference TRBV28 and TRBJ2-6, is as follows: DVKVTQSSRYLVKRTGEKVFLECVQDMDHENMFWYRQDPGLGLRLIYFSYDVKMKEKGDIPEGYSVSREKKERFSLILESASTNQTSMYLCASSLQGTGANVLTFGAGSRLTVL.

This chain uses TRBV5-1 with TRBJ2-3, with TRBD2 identical over 12 bases. After removal of 4 bases from V and 3 bases from J, the junction contained 9 bases not matched to a gene. Germline assignment: CDR1 SGHRS and CDR2 YFSETQ. This CDR3 spans 17 amino acids. DNA for the CDR3: TGCGCCAGCAGCCTCGGACTAGCGGGGAGGGTGACAGATACGCAGTATTTT. Residues: CASSLGLAGRVTDTQYF.

This clone was recorded only once. The chain is built from TRBV7-9 and TRBJ1-2; D remains unclear. The CDR3 runs to 15 residues. CDR1 SEHNR and CDR2 FQNEAQ come from the germline V gene (reference sequence). The germline V and J ends were trimmed by 0 bases and 6 bases, with 14 bases remaining between them. The CDR3 DNA reads as TGTGCCAGCAGCTTAGCGGAGACGGCGACCGATGGCTACACCTTC. The encoded protein is CASSLAETATDGYTF.

The chain links TRBV30 to TRBJ2-3; D may be TRBD1 (5 bases). The CDR3 has 12 amino acids. V lost 2 bases and J lost 8, with 11 bases in between. Germline loops: CDR1 GTSNPN, CDR2 SVGIG (reference sequence). The CDR3 DNA reads TGTGCCTGGAGTCCGACAGACTCTACGCAGTATTTT. It yields the protein CAWSPTDSTQYF.

The V and J genes are TRBV28 and TRBJ1-3; D is unresolved. The germline CDR1 and CDR2 sequences are MDHEN and SYDVKM. The length of the CDR3 is 16 residues. V lost 3 bases to trimming and J lost 0 bases, with 12 bases between them. The CDR3 is CASSFARGGSGNTIYF. CDR3 DNA: TGTGCCAGCAGTTTTGCCCGGGGAGGCTCTGGAAACACCATATATTTT.

This clone was counted a single time. CDR3 region: CASSYKPGQGHGYTF. The CDR3, as DNA: TGTGCCAGCAGTTATAAACCGGGACAGGGTCATGGCTACACCTTC. V is TRBV6-5 and J is TRBJ1-2; TRBD1 matches at 9 bases. Losses at the gene ends were 3 bases for V and 6 bases for J; bases not matched to a gene: 8. The CDR3 extends over 15 amino acids. Germline V gene lookup returns CDR1 MNHEY and CDR2 SVGAGI.

This chain joins TRBV29-1 and TRBJ1-2; 7 bases agree with TRBD1. CDR1 is SQVTM, CDR2 ANQGSEA, per germline. The CDR3 sequence is 14 residues long. V lost 7 bases, J lost 2 bases, and 10 bases stayed unmatched. CDR3 amino acids: CSASPTGFNYGYTF. In DNA, the CDR3 is TGCAGCGCCAGTCCGACAGGGTTCAACTATGGCTACACCTTC.

The rearrangement links TRBV5-1 to TRBJ2-3, with 13 bases lining up with TRBD2. After removal of 5 bases from V and 5 bases from J, the junction contained 2 bases not matched to a gene. This CDR3 region has 14 residues. CDR1 SGHRS and CDR2 YFSETQ come from the germline V gene. DNA for the CDR3: TGCGCCAGCAGTCGGACTAGCGGGGGAGATACGCAGTATTTT. Its protein product is CASSRTSGGDTQYF.